A single sample is the source of the 13 T cell receptor beta chains below, sequenced in a study of T cell responses to AZD1222 COVID-19 vaccine (dated by TCRdb to about 2021). Library preparation employed the immunoSEQ multiplex PCR assay. Entries here come from immuneACCESS through TCRdb and include only in-frame sequences with V and J called. Some clones fail to appear in such tables; in the studies checked, an unresolved V gene covers under half of the shortfall, and the cause of the remainder is unknown. The sample table holds about 85,000 clones, of which 70% to 90% were seen once. 6.5% to 7.5% of the sample lies in the top ten. The sample's time point label is to be understood as: baseline before first vaccination. The material was peripheral blood, obtained on day 0 of AZD1222 vaccination. The receptors were sampled from an adult in good health.

The chain couples TRBV28 to TRBJ1-5; TRBD1 matches 9 bases. The CDR3 covers 16 residues. V dropped 2 bases and J dropped 6; count of bases not matched to a gene: 8. The V gene's germline CDR1 is MDHEN and CDR2 SYDVKM. The CDR3 sequence is CASSLTGTGTSQPQHF. The CDR3 bases are TGTGCCAGCAGTTTAACCGGGACAGGGACGAGTCAGCCCCAGCATTTT.

J is TRBJ2-2 and V is TRBV9; 7 positions agree with TRBD2. CDR3 length: 15 amino acids. With 2 bases clipped from V and 1 base from J, the junction kept 2 bases outside the gene matches. Germline V gene sequence: CDR1 SGDLS, CDR2 YYNGEE. Here the CDR3 reads CASSVASGNTGELFF. Written as DNA, the CDR3 is TGTGCCAGCAGCGTGGCTAGCGGGAACACCGGGGAGCTGTTTTTT.

The CDR3 is CASSLSSGLYNEQFF. The CDR3 nucleotides read TGTGCCAGCAGTTTATCCAGCGGACTTTACAATGAGCAGTTCTTC. The chain carries TRBV27 and TRBJ2-1; D may be TRBD2 (5 bases). This CDR3 contains 15 residues. The germline V and J ends were trimmed by 0 bases and 4 bases, with 10 bases remaining between them. Per germline, CDR1 MNHEY and CDR2 SMNVEV (reference sequence).

This clone was observed a few times. This chain uses TRBV25-1 with TRBJ2-1; D is possibly TRBD1 or TRBD2 (5 bases each). V was pared by 7 bases and J by 7 bases, with 20 bases between. The CDR3 runs 15 residues. Per germline, CDR1 MGHDK and CDR2 SYGVNS. CDR3 sequence reads: CASTPPGGLRNEQFF. DNA for the CDR3: TGTGCCAGCACCCCCCCTGGGGGATTGCGGAATGAGCAGTTCTTC.

The chain combines TRBV9 with TRBJ1-4, with 7 bases matching TRBD1. This CDR3 has 15 amino acids. V was pared by 4 bases and J by 8 bases, with 11 bases of the junction left unmatched. Germline V gene data show CDR1 as SGDLS and CDR2 as YYNGEE. CDR3 amino acids: CASSPQGGSGEKLFF. The CDR3 DNA sequence: TGTGCCAGCAGCCCTCAGGGGGGGTCCGGGGAAAAACTGTTTTTT.

This clone has just one count. The chain uses TRBV28 and TRBJ1-4; D uncertain. This CDR3 spans 14 amino acids. V dropped 4 bases and J dropped 3 bases, with 9 bases sitting between them. Per the germline V gene, CDR1 is MDHEN and CDR2 is SYDVKM. The DNA for the CDR3 is TGTGCCAGCAGTTCAGGTCCTCCTAATGAAAAACTGTTTTTT. Protein: CASSSGPPNEKLFF.

This clone has only one observation. The chain uses TRBV29-1 and TRBJ1-1; unclear D gene. This CDR3 is 14 amino acids long. Germline V CDR1 and CDR2: SQVTM, ANQGSEA. V was clipped by 5 bases and J by 0 bases, with 13 bases between them. The CDR3 nucleotides read TGCAGCGTTTTCAATCTACAATTGAACACTGAAGCTTTCTTT. Amino acid sequence: CSVFNLQLNTEAFF.

The chain is built from TRBV19 and TRBJ1-3; D is unresolved. Germline V gene sequence: CDR1 LNHDA, CDR2 SQIVND (reference sequence). The ends were cut back, 7 bases at V and 4 bases at J, with 11 bases in the middle. This CDR3 comprises 13 residues. CDR3 region: CASTSGPGNTIYF. The CDR3 DNA reads TGTGCCAGTACCTCCGGGCCGGGAAACACCATATATTTT.

The V gene is TRBV30, the J gene TRBJ1-3; D unclear. This CDR3 is built from 16 residues. Germline V gives CDR1 GTSNPN, CDR2 SVGIG (reference sequence). V shed 1 base and J shed 0 bases, with 13 bases lying between them. The CDR3 nucleotides are TGTGCCTGGAGTGGAAGACGTGTGATCTCTGGAAACACCATATATTTT. It encodes CAWSGRRVISGNTIYF.

The CDR3 spells CASSSRGGLGGNTEAFF. In DNA, the CDR3 is TGTGCCAGCAGTTCGCGCGGGGGACTCGGAGGTAACACTGAAGCTTTCTTT. The chain couples TRBV28 to TRBJ1-1, with D maybe TRBD1 (5 bases). CDR3 size: 17 residues. V gave up 4 bases and J gave up 2 bases, with 20 bases separating them. The germline V gene encodes CDR1 MDHEN and CDR2 SYDVKM.

The chain uses TRBV7-2 and TRBJ1-6; the match to TRBD1 covers 7 bases. CDR1 SGHTA and CDR2 FQGNSA come from the germline V gene. This CDR3 has 16 residues. V was clipped by 5 bases and J by 1 base; unmatched bases: 5. This CDR3 is CASSPGGRSYNSPLHF. DNA for the CDR3: TGTGCCAGCAGCCCAGGGGGGAGGTCCTATAATTCACCCCTCCACTTT.

The chain has TRBV19 and TRBJ1-3; 9 nucleotides match TRBD1. CDR1 is LNHDA, CDR2 SQIVND, per germline (reference sequence). This CDR3 has 14 amino acids. With V trimmed by 9 bases and J by 3 bases, 6 bases remained unmatched. Written as DNA, the CDR3 is TGTGCCAGCCGGGACAGGGCGGATGGAAACACCATATATTTT. This sequence encodes CASRDRADGNTIYF. The full variable domain, in which reference TRBV19 and TRBJ1-3 provide the parts outside the CDR3, is DGGITQSPKYLFRKEGQNVTLSCEQNLNHDAMYWYRQDPGQGLRLIYYSQIVNDFQKGDIAEGYSVSREKKESFPLTVTSAQKNPTAFYLCASRDRADGNTIYFGEGSWLTVV.

This chain joins TRBV7-2 and TRBJ1-6; 7 positions match TRBD1. The J segment lost 6 bases and the V segment lost 5 bases, leaving 7 bases of the junction unmatched. The CDR3 loop spans 15 amino acids. Germline lookup yields CDR1 SGHTA and CDR2 FQGNSA. CDR3 DNA: TGTGCCAGCAGCCGGGGACAGCCTCCTAATTCACCCCTCCACTTT. Translated: CASSRGQPPNSPLHF.